The source of this T cell receptor (beta chain) is a study of blood T cell repertoires in COVID-19 (TCRdb year 2020). With respect to the entire study: Samples from collaborators originated in the United States, Italy and Spain and spanned both the acute and convalescent phases of COVID-19. The prospective study material was composed of cDNA or gDNA derived from T cells, B-cell-depleted T cells, or PBMCs. The dataset comprised deeply sampled blood TCRbeta repertoires from subjects exposed to, actively infected with, or recovered from COVID-19. The repertoires were made available in a free public database intended to serve as a resource for research on the immune response to SARS-CoV-2. The samples were drawn from two sources: the first 160 participants of the ongoing ImmuneRACE study, and fewer than 1,500 subjects contributed by 6 global collaborators. The sample metadata nearly always contained a de-identified subject ID, COVID-19 status, age in years and sex. Where available, HLA class I and class II types were obtained from metadata supplied by the sample provider rather than from assay-based typing. Paper-wide results and their limitations: The amount of clinical and demographic metadata varied by source and participant and was provided uncurated.

TCRbeta CDR3 regions were amplified from genomic DNA by means of the immunoSEQ Assay, a bias-controlled multiplex PCR. The source study handled its data this way. The number of nucleated cells in each sample was estimated by amplification of reference gene primers within the assay. To quantify the absolute abundance of each unique TCRbeta CDR3 rearrangement, sequence reads were collapsed and filtered. For each sample, productive Simpson clonality was calculated as the square root of Simpson's diversity index across productive rearrangements. Held by TCRdb, this immuneACCESS table contains in-frame sequences only and omits some clones. Under half of the omission traces to an unresolved V gene where checked; the cause of the rest is unknown. V, J and clone size are those of that table, while D and trimming were read from the DNA. For this sample the table gives about 82,000 clones, of which roughly 80% were detected only once. The ten largest make up around 13% of the sample.

Of note for this clone: Which antigen it targets is not known. Nothing much larger sits one base from this clone, and base qualities are not available.

Per the germline V gene (reference sequence), SGHNT is the CDR1 and YYREEE is the CDR2. The CDR3 has 16 amino acids, counting the end cysteine and phenylalanine. Only the CDR3 DNA is retained, 48 bases long and in frame from the first base. V drops 4 bases and J drops 0 bases, leaving 11 bases in between. Each collaborating institution followed its own protocols to collect whole blood in K2EDTA tubes. For TCRbeta analysis, collaborators shipped samples in one of three forms: frozen whole blood, isolated PBMCs, or DNA extracted from either of those sample types. The sequence is built from TRBV5-4 and TRBJ1-6; a tentative D call is TRBD1 (6 bases match). Sequenced material: peripheral blood. This receptor was taken from a woman aged 40 to 55 with active or convalescent COVID-19. The sequenced DNA is TGTGCCAGCAGCATAGGACAGAGCTCCTATAATTCACCCCTCCACTTT. Its translation reads: CASSIGQSSYNSPLHF.